These T cell receptor beta chains were read from a single sample in a study of blood T cell repertoires in COVID-19. The assay was immunoSEQ multiplex PCR, and TCRdb's table has in-frame clones only and misses some. The sample consists of 43,000 or so clones, 86% of them appearing once. Sample: peripheral blood. Source of these receptors: a man aged 55 to 70 with active COVID-19. Each CDR3 is given with its conserved first and last residue. Each record gives: D gene, V gene, J gene, clone size, CDR3 protein, CDR3 DNA. D genes are given only for firm matches. Size is omitted from some rows. Given values are once, few, many or a class for expanded clones.

D: TRBD1; V: TRBV9; J: TRBJ1-1; size: .; CDR3: CASSVYQGAEAFF; DNA: TGTGCCAGCAGCGTCTACCAGGGGGCTGAAGCTTTCTTT
D: TRBD1; V: TRBV6-5; J: TRBJ1-2; size: few; CDR3: CASRPSGGLSGYTF; DNA: TGTGCCAGCAGACCCTCAGGGGGCTTGTCTGGCTACACCTTC
D: .; V: TRBV21-1; J: TRBJ1-4; size: once; CDR3: CASSKERGGSTNEKLFF; DNA: TGTGCCAGCAGCAAAGAGCGGGGGGGATCAACTAATGAAAAACTGTTTTTT
D: TRBD2; V: TRBV19; J: TRBJ2-5; size: .; CDR3: CASSTRGGGETQYF; DNA: TGTGCCAGTAGTACCCGAGGCGGGGGAGAGACCCAGTACTTC
D: TRBD2; V: TRBV18; J: TRBJ2-7; size: .; CDR3: CASSPPMAGGTYEQYF; DNA: TGTGCCAGCTCACCACCGATGGCGGGAGGGACCTACGAGCAGTACTTC
D: TRBD2; V: TRBV6-1; J: TRBJ2-7; size: .; CDR3: CASSEGTTFEQYF; DNA: TGTGCCAGCAGTGAGGGGACTACCTTCGAGCAGTACTTC
D: .; V: TRBV7-9; J: TRBJ2-7; size: .; CDR3: CASSPTLKPYEQYF; DNA: TGTGCCAGCAGCCCGACTCTTAAGCCCTACGAGCAGTACTTC
D: .; V: TRBV10-1; J: TRBJ1-2; size: .; CDR3: CASSDRALNEANYGYTF; DNA: TGCGCCAGCAGTGACAGGGCCCTTAATGAAGCTAACTATGGCTACACCTTC
D: .; V: TRBV5-1; J: TRBJ1-2; size: .; CDR3: CASSLNRDGYTF; DNA: TGCGCCAGCAGCTTGAACAGGGATGGCTACACCTTC
D: .; V: TRBV5-6; J: TRBJ2-7; size: once; CDR3: CASSPVDSYEQYF; DNA: TGTGCCAGCAGCCCTGTAGATAGCTACGAGCAGTACTTC
D: TRBD1; V: TRBV24-1; J: TRBJ2-1; size: .; CDR3: CATSDSRDRGRDEQFF; DNA: TGTGCCACCAGTGATTCCAGGGACAGGGGCAGGGATGAGCAGTTCTTC
D: TRBD1; V: TRBV11-2; J: TRBJ2-1; size: once; CDR3: CASSALGTDNEQFF; DNA: TGTGCCAGCAGCGCACTTGGGACAGACAATGAGCAGTTCTTC
D: .; V: TRBV10-3; J: TRBJ1-4; size: .; CDR3: CAISATGTTNEKLFF; DNA: TGTGCCATCAGTGCAACAGGAACCACTAATGAAAAACTGTTTTTT
D: .; V: TRBV19; J: TRBJ2-7; size: .; CDR3: CASRLRGEAYEQYF; DNA: TGTGCCAGTCGCCTCCGCGGGGAGGCCTACGAGCAGTACTTC
D: TRBD1; V: TRBV11-2; J: TRBJ1-4; size: .; CDR3: CASSEGQGRANEKLFF; DNA: TGTGCCAGCAGCGAGGGACAGGGGAGGGCTAATGAAAAACTGTTTTTT
D: .; V: TRBV7-9; J: TRBJ1-1; size: .; CDR3: CASSGLYSSGAFF; DNA: TGTGCCAGCAGCGGACTGTATTCATCGGGGGCTTTCTTT
D: .; V: TRBV3-1/TRBV3-2; J: TRBJ1-1; size: .; CDR3: CASRAGDYTEAFF; DNA: TGTGCCAGCAGAGCCGGAGACTACACTGAAGCTTTCTTT
D: .; V: TRBV12-1; J: TRBJ2-7; size: .; CDR3: CASSFLFDGRFHEQYF; DNA: TGTGCCAGCAGCTTCCTATTCGACGGGAGGTTCCACGAGCAGTACTTC
D: TRBD1; V: TRBV10-3; J: TRBJ2-7; size: .; CDR3: CAISDLGQGSYEQYF; DNA: TGTGCCATCAGTGACCTAGGACAGGGATCCTACGAGCAGTACTTC
D: .; V: TRBV19; J: TRBJ1-5; size: .; CDR3: CASSIVWTADNQPQHF; DNA: TGTGCCAGTAGTATAGTTTGGACAGCGGACAATCAGCCCCAGCATTTT
D: .; V: TRBV6-5; J: TRBJ2-2; size: once; CDR3: CASSRGVGELFF; DNA: TGTGCCAGCAGTCGCGGGGTAGGGGAGCTGTTTTTT
D: TRBD1; V: TRBV5-1; J: TRBJ1-2; size: .; CDR3: CASSSGGQAYGYTF; DNA: TGCGCCAGCAGCTCCGGAGGACAGGCCTATGGCTACACCTTC
D: .; V: TRBV6-1; J: TRBJ2-7; size: .; CDR3: CASSEVPPGEQYF; DNA: TGTGCCAGCAGTGAAGTCCCCCCCGGCGAGCAGTACTTC
D: .; V: TRBV9; J: TRBJ2-2; size: .; CDR3: CASSPNTGELFF; DNA: TGTGCCAGCAGCCCAAACACCGGGGAGCTGTTTTTT
D: TRBD1; V: TRBV29-1; J: TRBJ2-7; size: .; CDR3: CSVRKDRGSGEQYF; DNA: TGCAGCGTTCGAAAGGACAGGGGCTCGGGTGAGCAGTACTTC
D: .; V: TRBV2; J: TRBJ1-1; size: .; CDR3: CASSLYRVVTEAFF; DNA: TGTGCCAGCAGTCTGTACAGGGTGGTTACTGAAGCTTTCTTT
D: .; V: TRBV12-3/TRBV12-4; J: TRBJ1-3; size: .; CDR3: CASSLGENTIYF; DNA: TGTGCCAGCAGTTTGGGCGAGAACACCATATATTTT
D: .; V: TRBV20-1; J: TRBJ2-7; size: .; CDR3: CSASEPRSSYEQYF; DNA: TGCAGTGCTAGTGAGCCCAGAAGCTCCTACGAGCAGTACTTC
D: .; V: TRBV27; J: TRBJ1-4; size: .; CDR3: CASSYPGGELFF; DNA: TGTGCCAGCAGTTACCCCGGGGGGGAACTGTTTTTT
D: .; V: TRBV11-3; J: TRBJ2-1; size: .; CDR3: CASSLEAAYNEQFF; DNA: TGTGCCAGCAGCTTAGAGGCAGCCTACAATGAGCAGTTCTTC
D: .; V: TRBV30; J: TRBJ2-7; size: .; CDR3: CAWSEDISYEQYF; DNA: TGTGCCTGGAGTGAGGACATCTCCTACGAGCAGTACTTC
D: .; V: TRBV7-9; J: TRBJ2-7; size: .; CDR3: CASSSEAGVFSYEQYF; DNA: TGTGCCAGCAGTTCCGAAGCAGGGGTCTTCTCCTACGAGCAGTACTTC
D: .; V: TRBV27; J: TRBJ2-3; size: .; CDR3: CASSRGTSTDTQYF; DNA: TGTGCCAGCAGCCGGGGGACTAGCACAGATACGCAGTATTTT
D: .; V: TRBV14; J: TRBJ1-2; size: .; CDR3: CASSQGPGDYGYTF; DNA: TGTGCCAGCAGCCAAGGTCCGGGTGACTATGGCTACACCTTC
D: .; V: TRBV9; J: TRBJ1-5; size: few; CDR3: CASSPDSHGNQPQHF; DNA: TGTGCCAGCAGCCCGGACAGCCATGGCAATCAGCCCCAGCATTTT
D: TRBD2; V: TRBV4-1; J: TRBJ2-3; size: .; CDR3: CASTAGGPADTQYF; DNA: TGCGCCAGCACGGCGGGAGGGCCGGCAGATACGCAGTATTTT
D: .; V: TRBV7-9; J: TRBJ1-5; size: .; CDR3: CASSLGPQGGGNQPQHF; DNA: TGTGCCAGCAGCTTAGGACCACAGGGAGGGGGCAATCAGCCCCAGCATTTT
D: .; V: TRBV5-1; J: TRBJ2-3; size: .; CDR3: CASSLERTTDTQYF; DNA: TGCGCCAGCAGCTTGGAGCGGACCACAGATACGCAGTATTTT
D: .; V: TRBV27; J: TRBJ2-1; size: .; CDR3: CASSPGHHYNEQFF; DNA: TGTGCCAGCAGTCCGGGACATCATTACAATGAGCAGTTCTTC
D: TRBD1; V: TRBV5-1; J: TRBJ2-2; size: once; CDR3: CASSMIQGAGGELFF; DNA: TGCGCCAGCAGCATGATCCAGGGGGCTGGCGGGGAGCTGTTTTTT
D: .; V: TRBV19; J: TRBJ1-2; size: .; CDR3: CASTGVYGYTF; DNA: TGTGCCAGTACAGGGGTCTATGGCTACACCTTC
D: .; V: TRBV23-1; J: TRBJ2-2; size: once; CDR3: CASSQSQNTGELFF; DNA: TGCGCCAGCAGTCAATCCCAAAACACCGGGGAGCTGTTTTTT
D: .; V: TRBV11-2; J: TRBJ2-3; size: .; CDR3: CASLCRGDTQYF; DNA: TGTGCCAGCTTGTGTAGGGGAGATACGCAGTATTTT
D: .; V: TRBV18; J: TRBJ2-1; size: .; CDR3: CASSLTTGNNEQFF; DNA: TGTGCCAGCTCACTGACGACAGGTAACAATGAGCAGTTCTTC
D: TRBD1; V: TRBV28; J: TRBJ2-5; size: .; CDR3: CASSQTGGGVETQYF; DNA: TGTGCCAGCAGTCAAACAGGGGGCGGAGTGGAGACCCAGTACTTC
D: TRBD1; V: TRBV7-6; J: TRBJ2-7; size: .; CDR3: CASSMDRGGEQYF; DNA: TGTGCCAGCAGCATGGACAGGGGTGGCGAGCAGTACTTC
D: TRBD1; V: TRBV6-5; J: TRBJ2-5; size: .; CDR3: CASSYLDREETQYF; DNA: TGTGCCAGCAGTTACTTGGACAGGGAAGAGACCCAGTACTTC
D: .; V: TRBV5-1; J: TRBJ2-2; size: .; CDR3: CASSLVQMPGELFF; DNA: TGCGCCAGCAGCTTGGTCCAGATGCCCGGGGAGCTGTTTTTT
D: TRBD2; V: TRBV18; J: TRBJ2-3; size: once; CDR3: CASSPGTSGSTDTQYF; DNA: TGTGCCAGCTCACCGGGGACTAGCGGGAGCACAGATACGCAGTATTTT
D: TRBD2; V: TRBV28; J: TRBJ2-7; size: few; CDR3: CASSIIGLAGLEQYF; DNA: TGTGCCAGCAGTATCATTGGACTAGCGGGACTCGAGCAGTACTTC
D: .; V: TRBV10-2; J: TRBJ2-7; size: .; CDR3: CASREIDREQYF; DNA: TGCGCCAGCAGAGAAATTGACAGGGAGCAGTACTTC
D: .; V: TRBV5-6; J: TRBJ1-2; size: once; CDR3: CASSLVTFNYGYTF; DNA: TGTGCCAGCAGCTTGGTCACTTTTAACTATGGCTACACCTTC
D: .; V: TRBV21-1; J: TRBJ1-3; size: .; CDR3: CASMRVGLSSGNTIYF; DNA: TGTGCCAGCATGAGGGTGGGCCTGAGCTCTGGAAACACCATATATTTT
D: .; V: TRBV21-1; J: TRBJ1-4; size: once; CDR3: CASSTRQEPATNEKLFF; DNA: TGTGCCAGCAGCACGCGACAGGAGCCGGCAACTAATGAAAAACTGTTTTTT
D: TRBD1; V: TRBV6-5; J: TRBJ1-6; size: few; CDR3: CASTPSGTANSPLHF; DNA: TGTGCCAGCACTCCAAGTGGGACAGCTAATTCACCCCTCCACTTT
D: .; V: TRBV5-1; J: TRBJ2-7; size: .; CDR3: CASSQGQVGSYEQYF; DNA: TGCGCCAGCAGCCAGGGCCAAGTCGGCTCCTACGAGCAGTACTTC
D: TRBD2; V: TRBV7-6; J: TRBJ2-7; size: .; CDR3: CASSLAGGASGSSYEQYF; DNA: TGTGCCAGCAGCTTAGCGGGGGGCGCTAGCGGGAGCTCCTACGAGCAGTACTTC
D: .; V: TRBV5-1; J: TRBJ2-7; size: .; CDR3: CASSLDRGLDEQYF; DNA: TGCGCCAGCAGCTTGGACCGGGGACTCGACGAGCAGTACTTC
D: .; V: TRBV2; J: TRBJ1-1; size: medium-sized; CDR3: CASSAADNSNTEAFF; DNA: TGTGCCAGCAGTGCAGCGGACAACTCGAACACTGAAGCTTTCTTT
D: .; V: TRBV3-1/TRBV3-2; J: TRBJ1-1; size: .; CDR3: CASSQDAGAEAFF; DNA: TGTGCCAGCAGCCAAGACGCCGGGGCTGAAGCTTTCTTT